One T cell receptor (beta chain) is described in this entry. Trimming removed 3 bases from V and 4 bases from J, with 14 bases in between. The CDR3 runs 15 residues. CDR1 and CDR2 (germline): SGHVS, FNYEAQ. The data are from a study of blood T cell repertoires in COVID-19. Study as a whole: The samples span acute and convalescent COVID-19 from the United States, Italy and Spain. PBMCs, B-cell-depleted T cells, or T cells provided the cDNA or gDNA that made up the material.

The authors' processing: Amplification from reference gene primers served as the basis for estimated nucleated cell counts. Sequencing was performed with immunoSEQ multiplex PCR; in TCRdb, only in-frame clones are kept and a portion is missing. V, J and clone size reflect that table, while D and trimming were determined from the DNA. The sample records under 300,000 clones, approximately 83% being singletons. This clonotype was sampled from a human donor in a cohort sampled during active COVID-19. The sequenced material came from peripheral blood. V usage is TRBV7-6 and J usage is TRBJ2-3, with no clear D. The CDR3 bases are TGTGCCAGCAGCTTGACTGATCGTGGTGCAGATACGCAGTATTTT. It specifies CASSLTDRGADTQYF.